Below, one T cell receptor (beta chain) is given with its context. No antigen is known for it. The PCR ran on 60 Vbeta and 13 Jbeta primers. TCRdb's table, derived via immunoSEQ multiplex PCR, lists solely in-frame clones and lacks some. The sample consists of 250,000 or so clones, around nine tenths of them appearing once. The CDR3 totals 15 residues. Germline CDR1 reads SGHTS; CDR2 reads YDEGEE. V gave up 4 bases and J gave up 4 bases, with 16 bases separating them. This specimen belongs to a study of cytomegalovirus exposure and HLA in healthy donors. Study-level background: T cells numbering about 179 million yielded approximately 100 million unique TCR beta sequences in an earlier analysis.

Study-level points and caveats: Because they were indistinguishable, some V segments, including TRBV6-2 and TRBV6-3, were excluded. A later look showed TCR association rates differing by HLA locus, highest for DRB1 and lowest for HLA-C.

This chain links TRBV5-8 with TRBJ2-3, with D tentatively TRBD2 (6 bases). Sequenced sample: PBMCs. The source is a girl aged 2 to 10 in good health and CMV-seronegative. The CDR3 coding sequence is TGTGCCAGCAGCCCCCCGGCGGGATTCCCAGATACGCAGTATTTT. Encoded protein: CASSPPAGFPDTQYF.